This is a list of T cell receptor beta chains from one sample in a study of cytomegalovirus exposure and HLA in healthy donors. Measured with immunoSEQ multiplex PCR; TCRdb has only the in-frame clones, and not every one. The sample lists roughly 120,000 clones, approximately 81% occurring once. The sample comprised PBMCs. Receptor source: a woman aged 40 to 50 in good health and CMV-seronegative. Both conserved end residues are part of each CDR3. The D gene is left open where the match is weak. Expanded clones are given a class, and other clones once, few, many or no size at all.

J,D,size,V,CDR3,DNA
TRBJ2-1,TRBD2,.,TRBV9,CASSGEREGRHEQFF,TGTGCCAGCAGCGGGGAGCGGGAGGGCCGACATGAGCAGTTCTTC
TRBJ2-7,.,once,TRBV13,CASSLGRDISYEQYF,TGTGCCAGCAGCTTAGGCCGTGACATCTCCTACGAGCAGTACTTC
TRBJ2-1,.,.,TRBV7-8,CASSSTRASDYYNEQFF,TGTGCCAGCAGCTCAACCCGGGCCTCGGACTACTACAATGAGCAGTTCTTC
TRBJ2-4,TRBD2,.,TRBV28,CASRPGTSGRGDIQYF,TGTGCCAGCAGGCCCGGGACTAGCGGGAGAGGGGACATTCAGTACTTC
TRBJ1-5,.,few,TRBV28,CASMGQSHSNQPQHF,TGTGCCAGCATGGGGCAGAGCCATAGCAATCAGCCCCAGCATTTT
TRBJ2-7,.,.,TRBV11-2,CASSLILSRDEQYF,TGTGCCAGCAGCTTAATTTTATCCCGCGACGAGCAGTACTTC
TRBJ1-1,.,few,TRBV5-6,CASSLANFEAFF,TGTGCCAGCAGCTTGGCCAATTTTGAAGCTTTCTTT
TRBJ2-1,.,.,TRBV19,CASQAGGLGGHNEQFF,TGTGCCAGTCAAGCCGGAGGATTGGGGGGGCACAATGAGCAGTTCTTC
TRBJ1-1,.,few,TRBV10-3,CAISDSGSGNTEAFF,TGTGCCATCAGTGACTCGGGGTCGGGGAACACTGAAGCTTTCTTT
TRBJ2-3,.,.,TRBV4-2,CASSQEVLRADTQYF,TGTGCCAGCAGCCAAGAAGTACTACGGGCAGATACGCAGTATTTT
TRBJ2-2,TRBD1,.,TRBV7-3,CASSGTGNTGELFF,TGTGCCAGCAGCGGGACAGGGAACACCGGGGAGCTGTTTTTT
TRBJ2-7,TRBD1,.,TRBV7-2,CASSASGTASYEQYF,TGTGCCAGCAGCGCGTCCGGGACAGCTTCCTACGAGCAGTACTTC
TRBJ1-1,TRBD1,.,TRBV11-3,CASSLDETGGPSRNTEAFF,TGTGCCAGCAGCTTAGATGAGACAGGGGGCCCCAGTAGGAACACTGAAGCTTTCTTT
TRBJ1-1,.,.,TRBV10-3,CAISDRGTEAFF,TGTGCCATCAGTGACCGGGGTACTGAAGCTTTCTTT
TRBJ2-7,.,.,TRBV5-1,CASSLVISQDSYEQYF,TGCGCCAGCAGCTTGGTTATATCTCAGGACTCCTACGAGCAGTACTTC
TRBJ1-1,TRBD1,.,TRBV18,CASSAGTGNTEAFF,TGTGCCAGCTCAGCCGGGACAGGGAACACTGAAGCTTTCTTT
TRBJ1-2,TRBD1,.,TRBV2,CASRQGSYGYTF,TGTGCCAGCAGACAGGGGAGCTATGGCTACACCTTC
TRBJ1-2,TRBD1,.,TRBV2,CASMGTSGGNGYTF,TGTGCCAGCATGGGAACCTCAGGGGGGAATGGCTACACCTTC
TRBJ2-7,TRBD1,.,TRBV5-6,CASSLGLGQGATEQYF,TGTGCCAGCAGCTTAGGTCTCGGGCAGGGGGCGACCGAGCAGTACTTC
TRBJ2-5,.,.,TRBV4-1,CASKSGPSGETQYF,TGCGCCAGCAAATCCGGGCCCTCGGGGGAGACCCAGTACTTC
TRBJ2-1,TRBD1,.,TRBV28,CASSPSGDRVGNEQFF,TGTGCCAGCAGCCCCTCCGGTGACAGGGTGGGCAATGAGCAGTTCTTC
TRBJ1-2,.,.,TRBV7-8,CASSFGVPDGYTF,TGTGCCAGCAGCTTCGGGGTTCCGGATGGCTACACCTTC
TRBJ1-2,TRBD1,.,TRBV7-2,CASSFQGATIMNLYGYTF,TGTGCCAGCAGCTTCCAGGGGGCTACAATTATGAACCTCTATGGCTACACCTTC
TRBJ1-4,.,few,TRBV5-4,CASSSSKQGSEKLFF,TGTGCCAGCAGCTCCTCAAAGCAAGGGAGTGAAAAACTGTTTTTT
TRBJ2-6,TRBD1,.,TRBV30,CAWNRGSGANVLTF,TGTGCCTGGAACAGGGGTTCCGGGGCCAACGTCCTGACTTTC
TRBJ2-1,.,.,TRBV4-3,CASSQSGGYNEQFF,TGCGCCAGCAGCCAGTCCGGGGGATACAATGAGCAGTTCTTC
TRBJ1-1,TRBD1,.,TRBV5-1,CASSLPDRANTEAFF,TGCGCCAGCAGTCTGCCCGACAGGGCAAACACTGAAGCTTTCTTT
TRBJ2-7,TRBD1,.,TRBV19,CASSKTGQPYEQYF,TGTGCCAGTAGTAAAACGGGACAGCCCTACGAGCAGTACTTC
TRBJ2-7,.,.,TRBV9,CASSVAGHHEQYF,TGTGCCAGCAGCGTAGCAGGCCACCACGAGCAGTACTTC
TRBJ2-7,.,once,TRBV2,CASSEGDQGYEQYF,TGTGCCAGCAGTGAAGGTGATCAGGGCTACGAGCAGTACTTC
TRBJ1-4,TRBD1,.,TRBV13,CASSQKGDRTTNEKLFF,TGTGCCAGCAGCCAAAAGGGGGACAGAACAACTAATGAAAAACTGTTTTTT
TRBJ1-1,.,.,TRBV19,CASSIGQGWITEAFF,TGTGCCAGTAGTATAGGGCAGGGGTGGATCACTGAAGCTTTCTTT
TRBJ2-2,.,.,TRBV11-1,CASSTSGFSNTGELFF,TGTGCCAGCAGCACAAGCGGATTTTCGAACACCGGGGAGCTGTTTTTT
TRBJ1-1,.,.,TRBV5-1,CASSLDGYVAGNTEAFF,TGCGCCAGCAGCTTGGATGGGTATGTGGCGGGGAACACTGAAGCTTTCTTT
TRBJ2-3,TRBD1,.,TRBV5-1,CASSFTGGADTQYF,TGCGCCAGCAGCTTTACAGGGGGTGCAGATACGCAGTATTTT
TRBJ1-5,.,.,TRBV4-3,CASSPWGDPNQPQHF,TGCGCCAGCAGCCCGTGGGGGGACCCCAATCAGCCCCAGCATTTT
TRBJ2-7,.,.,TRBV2,CASSENTGAPYEQYF,TGTGCCAGCAGTGAAAATACAGGAGCTCCGTACGAGCAGTACTTC
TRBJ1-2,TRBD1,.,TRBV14,CASSQYQDRTGYTF,TGTGCCAGCAGCCAATACCAGGACAGGACGGGCTACACCTTC
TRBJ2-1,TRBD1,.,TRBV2,CASSTPSTGGAGRYEQFF,TGTGCCAGCAGTACCCCGTCGACAGGGGGCGCGGGTCGATATGAGCAGTTCTTC
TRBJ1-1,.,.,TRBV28,CASSFGSSRNTEAFF,TGTGCCAGCAGTTTCGGGAGCAGTAGGAACACTGAAGCTTTCTTT
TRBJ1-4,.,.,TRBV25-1,CASSDRGEKLFF,TGTGCCAGCAGTGACAGGGGTGAAAAACTGTTTTTT
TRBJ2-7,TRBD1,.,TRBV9,CASSVGQGLDEQYF,TGTGCCAGCAGCGTCGGACAGGGGTTGGACGAGCAGTACTTC
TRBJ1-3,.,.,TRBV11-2,CASSLAGGSGNTIYF,TGTGCCAGCAGCTTAGCGGGGGGCTCTGGAAACACCATATATTTT
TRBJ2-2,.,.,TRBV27,CASSWVWAQQNTGELFF,TGTGCCAGCAGTTGGGTTTGGGCCCAACAGAACACCGGGGAGCTGTTTTTT
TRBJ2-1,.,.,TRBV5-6,CASSLYGGGNEQFF,TGTGCCAGCAGCTTGTATGGGGGAGGCAATGAGCAGTTCTTC
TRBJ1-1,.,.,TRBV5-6,CASSLLTPAPEAFF,TGTGCCAGCAGCTTGTTGACACCCGCCCCAGAAGCTTTCTTT
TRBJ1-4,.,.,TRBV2,CASRQGREKLFF,TGTGCCAGCAGACAGGGCCGGGAAAAACTGTTTTTT
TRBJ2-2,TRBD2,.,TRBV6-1,CASSEYRPTSGNAGELFF,TGTGCCAGCAGTGAATACCGACCGACTAGCGGGAATGCCGGGGAGCTGTTTTTT
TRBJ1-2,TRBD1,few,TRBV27,CASSLGQGIGGYGYTF,TGTGCCAGCTCCTTAGGACAGGGAATCGGAGGGTACGGCTACACCTTC
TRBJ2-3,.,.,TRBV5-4,CASSRESSDTQYF,TGTGCCAGCAGCCGGGAGAGTTCAGATACGCAGTATTTT